This paragraph reports one T cell receptor beta chain. With random hexamers, roughly 0.45 to 1 ug RNA was reverse transcribed. Each CDR3 protein is one row after TCRdb ran MiXCR on the immunoSEQ multiplex PCR reads. The sample shows approximately 300,000 distinct CDR3 sequences, about 89% of them seen only once. The study sequenced TCR beta in blood CD8+ and CD4+ T cells. It was treatment-naive patients with stable or active relapsing-remitting disease who made up the multiple sclerosis controls. These data are taken from a study of CD8 T cells in Susac syndrome. In germline, CDR1 is LGHNA, CDR2 YNFKEQ. V gave up 0 bases and J gave up 4 bases, with 18 bases separating them. This CDR3 comprises 17 residues.

The V and J genes are TRBV4-2 and TRBJ1-2; TRBD1 is a possible D gene (6 bases). What was sequenced was CD8+ T cells from PBMCs. The sequence was obtained from a human donor with multiple sclerosis. CDR3 in amino acids: CASSQEWGLLSAYGYTF. In DNA form, the CDR3 reads TGTGCCAGCAGCCAAGAATGGGGGCTTTTATCCGCCTATGGCTACACCTTC.